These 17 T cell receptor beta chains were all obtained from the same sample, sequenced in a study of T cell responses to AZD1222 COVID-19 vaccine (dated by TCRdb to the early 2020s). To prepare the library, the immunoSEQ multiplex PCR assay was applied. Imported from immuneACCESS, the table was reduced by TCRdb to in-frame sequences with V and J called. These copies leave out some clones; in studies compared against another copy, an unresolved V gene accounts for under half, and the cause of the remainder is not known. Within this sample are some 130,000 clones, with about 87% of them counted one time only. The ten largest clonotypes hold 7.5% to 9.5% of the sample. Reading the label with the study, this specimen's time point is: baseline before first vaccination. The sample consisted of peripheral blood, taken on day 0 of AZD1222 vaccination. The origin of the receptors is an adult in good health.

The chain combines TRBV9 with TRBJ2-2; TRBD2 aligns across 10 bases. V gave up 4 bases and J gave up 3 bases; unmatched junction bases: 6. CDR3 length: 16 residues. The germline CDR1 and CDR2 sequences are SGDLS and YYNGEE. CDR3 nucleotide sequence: TGTGCCAGCAGCTTGAGCGGGAGGGCCGACACCGGGGAGCTGTTTTTT. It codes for CASSLSGRADTGELFF. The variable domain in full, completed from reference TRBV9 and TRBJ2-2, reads DSGVTQTPKHLITATGQRVTLRCSPRSGDLSVYWYQQSLDQGLQFLIQYYNGEERAKGNILERFSAQQFPDLHSELNLSSLELGDSALYFCASSLSGRADTGELFFGEGSRLTVL.

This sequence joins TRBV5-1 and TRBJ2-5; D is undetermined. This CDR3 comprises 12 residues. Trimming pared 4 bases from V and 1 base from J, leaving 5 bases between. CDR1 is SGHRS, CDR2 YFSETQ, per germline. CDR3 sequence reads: CASSEPQETQYF. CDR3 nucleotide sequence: TGCGCCAGCAGCGAGCCCCAAGAGACCCAGTACTTC. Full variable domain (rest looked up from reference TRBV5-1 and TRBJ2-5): KAGVTQTPRYLIKTRGQQVTLSCSPISGHRSVSWYQQTPGQGLQFLFEYFSETQRNKGNFPGRFSGRQFSNSRSEMNVSTLELGDSALYLCASSEPQETQYFGPGTRLLVL.

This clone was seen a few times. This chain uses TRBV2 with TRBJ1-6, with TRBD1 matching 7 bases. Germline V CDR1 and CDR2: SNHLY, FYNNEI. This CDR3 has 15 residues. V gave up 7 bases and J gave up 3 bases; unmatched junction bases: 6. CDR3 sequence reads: CASKNQGDYNSPLHF. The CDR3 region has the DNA TGTGCCAGCAAAAACCAGGGGGACTATAATTCACCCCTCCACTTT.

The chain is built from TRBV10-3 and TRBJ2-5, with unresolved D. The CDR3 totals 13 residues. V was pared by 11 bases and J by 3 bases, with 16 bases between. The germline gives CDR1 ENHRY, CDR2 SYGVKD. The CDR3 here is CASGLDLEETQYF. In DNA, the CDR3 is TGTGCCTCGGGTCTGGACCTCGAAGAGACCCAGTACTTC.

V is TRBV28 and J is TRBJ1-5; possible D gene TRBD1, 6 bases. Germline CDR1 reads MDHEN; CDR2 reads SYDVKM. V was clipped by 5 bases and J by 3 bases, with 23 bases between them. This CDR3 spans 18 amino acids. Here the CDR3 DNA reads TGTGCCAGCAGTCCCTCCGTACAAAACAGGGCTATCAATCAGCCCCAGCATTTT. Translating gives CASSPSVQNRAINQPQHF.

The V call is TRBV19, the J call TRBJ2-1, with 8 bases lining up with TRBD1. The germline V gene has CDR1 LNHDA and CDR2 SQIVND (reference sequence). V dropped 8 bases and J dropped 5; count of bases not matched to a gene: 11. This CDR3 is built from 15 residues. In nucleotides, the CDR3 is TGTGCCAGTCGTAGTAGGACAGGGCCAAACAATGAGCAGTTCTTC. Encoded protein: CASRSRTGPNNEQFF.

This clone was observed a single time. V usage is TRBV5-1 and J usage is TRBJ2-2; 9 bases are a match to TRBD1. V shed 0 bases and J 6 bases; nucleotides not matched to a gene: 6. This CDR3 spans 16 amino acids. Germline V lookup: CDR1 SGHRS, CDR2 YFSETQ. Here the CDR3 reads CASSLVGQGTAGELFF. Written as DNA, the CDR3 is TGCGCCAGCAGCTTGGTGGGACAGGGTACCGCCGGGGAGCTGTTTTTT.

This CDR3 is CASSLGHNQPQHF. The CDR3, as DNA: TGTGCCAGTAGTTTAGGCCATAATCAGCCCCAGCATTTT. V is TRBV19 and J is TRBJ1-5; D remains ambiguous. Germline-derived CDR1 and CDR2 are LNHDA and SQIVND (reference sequence). The CDR3 has 13 residues. V lost 5 bases to trimming and J lost 4 bases, with 9 bases between them.

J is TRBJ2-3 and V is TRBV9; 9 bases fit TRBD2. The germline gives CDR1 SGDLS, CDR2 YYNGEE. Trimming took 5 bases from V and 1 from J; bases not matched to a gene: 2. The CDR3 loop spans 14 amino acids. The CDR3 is CASSLAGRTDTQYF. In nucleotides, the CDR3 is TGTGCCAGCAGTCTAGCGGGGCGCACAGATACGCAGTATTTT.

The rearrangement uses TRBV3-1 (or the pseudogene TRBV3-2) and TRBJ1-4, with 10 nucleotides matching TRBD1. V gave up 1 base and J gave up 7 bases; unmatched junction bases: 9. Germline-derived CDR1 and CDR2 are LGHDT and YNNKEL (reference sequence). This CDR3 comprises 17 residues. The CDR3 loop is CASSQGPPGTGVEKLFF. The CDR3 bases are TGTGCCAGCAGCCAAGGACCCCCCGGGACAGGGGTTGAAAAACTGTTTTTT.

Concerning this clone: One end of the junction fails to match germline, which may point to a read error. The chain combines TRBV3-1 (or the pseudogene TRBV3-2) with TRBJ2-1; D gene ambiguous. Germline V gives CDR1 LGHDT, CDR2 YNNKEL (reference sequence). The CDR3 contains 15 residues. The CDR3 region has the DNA TGTGCCAGCAGCGAAGAAGGTTTGGGCTACAATGAGCAGTTCTTC. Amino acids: CASSEEGLGYNEQFF.

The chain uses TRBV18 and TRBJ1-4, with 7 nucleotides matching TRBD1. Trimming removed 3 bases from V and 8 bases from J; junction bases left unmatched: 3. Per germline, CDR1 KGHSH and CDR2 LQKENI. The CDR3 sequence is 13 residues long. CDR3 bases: TGTGCCAGCTCACCGAGGGACAGCGAAAAACTGTTTTTT. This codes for CASSPRDSEKLFF.

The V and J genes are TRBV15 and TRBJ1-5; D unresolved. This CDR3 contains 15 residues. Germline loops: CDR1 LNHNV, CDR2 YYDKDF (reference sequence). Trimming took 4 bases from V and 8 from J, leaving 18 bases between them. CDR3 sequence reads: CATSKGRLVWEPQHF. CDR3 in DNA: TGTGCCACCAGCAAAGGGAGGTTGGTTTGGGAGCCCCAGCATTTT.

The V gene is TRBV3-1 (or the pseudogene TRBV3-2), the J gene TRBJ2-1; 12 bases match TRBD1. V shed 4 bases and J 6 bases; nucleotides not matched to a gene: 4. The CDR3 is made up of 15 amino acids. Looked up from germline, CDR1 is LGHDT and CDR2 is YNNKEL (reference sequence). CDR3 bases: TGTGCCAGCAGCCTCCGGGACAGGGGGCGCAATGAGCAGTTCTTC. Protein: CASSLRDRGRNEQFF.

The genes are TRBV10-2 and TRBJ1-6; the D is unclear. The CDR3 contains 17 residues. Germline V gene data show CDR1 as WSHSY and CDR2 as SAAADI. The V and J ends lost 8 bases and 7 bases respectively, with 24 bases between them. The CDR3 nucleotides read TGCGCCAGCGGACCTCTTGTTGAGTTAGGAGGGAATTCACCCCTCCACTTT. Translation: CASGPLVELGGNSPLHF.

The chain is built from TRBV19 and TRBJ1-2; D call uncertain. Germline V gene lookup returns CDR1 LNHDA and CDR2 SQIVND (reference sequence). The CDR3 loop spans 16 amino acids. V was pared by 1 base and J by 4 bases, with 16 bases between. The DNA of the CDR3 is TGTGCCAGTAGTATAGGCGGCCCCAGCGGAAGCTATGGCTACACCTTC. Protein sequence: CASSIGGPSGSYGYTF.

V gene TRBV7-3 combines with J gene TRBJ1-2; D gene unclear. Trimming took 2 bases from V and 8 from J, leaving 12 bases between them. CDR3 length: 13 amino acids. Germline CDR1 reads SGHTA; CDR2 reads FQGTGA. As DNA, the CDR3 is TGTGCCAGCAGCTTACTCGCGTCCGGAGGCTACACCTTC. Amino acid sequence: CASSLLASGGYTF.